This T cell receptor beta chain was recovered during a study of T cell responses to AZD1222 COVID-19 vaccine. Study-level points and caveats: It was only six AZD1222 recipients who were seropositive at baseline. No repertoire was sampled before or during the peak T cell response, only after it.

Data came from immunoSEQ multiplex PCR; TCRdb stores just in-frame clones and leaves some out. The data contain 95,000 to 150,000 clones, 89% of them seen just once; the ten biggest clones take up approximately 1.5%. As for this clone: The antigen remains undetermined.

With 3 bases removed from V and 4 bases from J, the gap between germline ends came to 15 bases. Germline V CDR1 and CDR2: SGHDT, YYEEEE. This CDR3 is built from 15 residues. The sample here was peripheral blood, taken on day 0 of AZD1222 vaccination. The clonotype comes from an adult in good health. This chain connects TRBV5-6 to TRBJ2-3; a possible D gene is TRBD2 (6 bases). CDR3 loop: CASSWGGGLADTQYF. CDR3 nucleotide sequence: TGTGCCAGCAGCTGGGGAGGAGGCTTGGCAGATACGCAGTATTTT.